This TCR beta chain was sequenced for a study of blood T cell repertoires in COVID-19. This clone was observed a handful of times. Germline assignment: CDR1 LGHNT and CDR2 FRNRAP. The CDR3 runs 15 residues. J lost 6 bases, V lost 5 bases, and 11 bases had no gene match. Generated by immunoSEQ multiplex PCR, the TCRdb table keeps only in-frame clones and is missing some. Of around 300,000 clones in the sample, 86% were seen once. Source material: peripheral blood. This clonotype was sampled from a woman between 65 and 79 years old with COVID-19, enrolled during active disease. The chain employs TRBV12-5 and TRBJ1-1, with 8 bases that match TRBD1. The CDR3 loop is CASGPGRTGRSEAFF. DNA of the CDR3: TGTGCTAGTGGTCCCGGCCGGACAGGGAGATCTGAAGCTTTCTTT.